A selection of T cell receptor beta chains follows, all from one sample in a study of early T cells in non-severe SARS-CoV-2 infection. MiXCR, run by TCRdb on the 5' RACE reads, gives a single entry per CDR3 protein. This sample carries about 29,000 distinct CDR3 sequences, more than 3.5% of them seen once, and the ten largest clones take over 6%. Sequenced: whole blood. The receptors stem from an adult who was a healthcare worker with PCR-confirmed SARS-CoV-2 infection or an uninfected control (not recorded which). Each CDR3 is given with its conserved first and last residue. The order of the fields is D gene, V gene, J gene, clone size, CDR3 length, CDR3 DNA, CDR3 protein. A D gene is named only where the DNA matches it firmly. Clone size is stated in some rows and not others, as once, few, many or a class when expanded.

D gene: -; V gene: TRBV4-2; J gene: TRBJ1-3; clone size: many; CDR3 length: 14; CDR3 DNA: TGTGCCAGCAGCTCCTGGGACTCTGGAAACACCATATATTTT; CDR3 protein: CASSSWDSGNTIYF
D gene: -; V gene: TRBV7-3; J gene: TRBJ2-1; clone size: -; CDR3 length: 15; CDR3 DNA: TGTGCCAGCAGCCCCCTAGTGTCGGGTTACAATGAGCAGTTCTTC; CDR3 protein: CASSPLVSGYNEQFF
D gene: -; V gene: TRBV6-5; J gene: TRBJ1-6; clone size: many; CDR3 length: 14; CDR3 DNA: TGTGCCAGCAGTTACGGTGGTTTCGTCTCACCCCTCCACTTT; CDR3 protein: CASSYGGFVSPLHF
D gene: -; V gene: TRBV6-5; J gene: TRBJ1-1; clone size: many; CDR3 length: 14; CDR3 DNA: TGTGCCAGCAGTTACTCGGACAGAAGAATTGAAGCTTTCTTT; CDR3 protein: CASSYSDRRIEAFF
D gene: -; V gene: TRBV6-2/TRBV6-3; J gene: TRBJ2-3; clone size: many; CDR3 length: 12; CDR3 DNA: TGTGCCAGCAGTTACTACGGGGGCCCGCAGTATTTT; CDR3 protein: CASSYYGGPQYF
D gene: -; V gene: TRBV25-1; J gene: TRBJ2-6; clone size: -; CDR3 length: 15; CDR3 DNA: TGTGCCAGCAGGGGCGGTTTGTCTGGGGCCAACGTCCTGACTTTC; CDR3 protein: CASRGGLSGANVLTF
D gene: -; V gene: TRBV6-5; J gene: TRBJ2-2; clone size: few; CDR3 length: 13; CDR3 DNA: TGTGCCAGCAACCCGGGTCGGACCGGGGAGCTGTTTTTT; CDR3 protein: CASNPGRTGELFF
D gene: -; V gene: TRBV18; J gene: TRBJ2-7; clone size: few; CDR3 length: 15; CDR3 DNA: TGTGCCAGCTCACCAGAACAGGGTTTTAGTGACGAGCAGTACTTC; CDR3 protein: CASSPEQGFSDEQYF
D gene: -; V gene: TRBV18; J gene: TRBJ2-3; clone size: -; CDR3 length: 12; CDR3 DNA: TGTGCCAGCTCACCACTTTCAGATACGCAGTATTTT; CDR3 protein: CASSPLSDTQYF
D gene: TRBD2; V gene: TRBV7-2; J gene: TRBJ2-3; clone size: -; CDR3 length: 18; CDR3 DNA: TGTGCCAGCAGCTTAGCGCGGTGGCGGGACTACAACACAGATACGCAGTATTTT; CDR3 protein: CASSLARWRDYNTDTQYF
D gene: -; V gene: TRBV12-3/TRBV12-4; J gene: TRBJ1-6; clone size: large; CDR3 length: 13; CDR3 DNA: TGTGCCAGCAGCCTAAATTTGGGTTCACCCCTCCACTTT; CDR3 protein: CASSLNLGSPLHF
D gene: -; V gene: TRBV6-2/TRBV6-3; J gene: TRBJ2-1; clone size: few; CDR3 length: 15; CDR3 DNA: TGTGCCAGCAGTTTCAGGGAGGGGGCCTACAATGAGCAGTTCTTC; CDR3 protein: CASSFREGAYNEQFF
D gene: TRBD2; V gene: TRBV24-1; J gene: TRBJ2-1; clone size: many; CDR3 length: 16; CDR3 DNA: TGTGCCACCAGTGAAGGGACTAGCGGGGGTTACAATGAGCAGTTCTTC; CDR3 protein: CATSEGTSGGYNEQFF
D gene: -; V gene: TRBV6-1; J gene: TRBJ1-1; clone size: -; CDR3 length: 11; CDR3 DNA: TGTGCCAGCAGTAAAACCACTGAAGCTTTCTTT; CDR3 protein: CASSKTTEAFF
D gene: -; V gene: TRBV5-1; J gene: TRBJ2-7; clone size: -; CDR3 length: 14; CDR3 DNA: TGCGCCAGCAGCTTGAGTGTGACCTCCTACGAGCAGTACTTC; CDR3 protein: CASSLSVTSYEQYF
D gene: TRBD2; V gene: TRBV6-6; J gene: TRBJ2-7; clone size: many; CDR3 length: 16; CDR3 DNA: TGTGCCAGCAGTTACTGGGGTGGCGGGAGCCATTACGAGCAGTACTTC; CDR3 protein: CASSYWGGGSHYEQYF
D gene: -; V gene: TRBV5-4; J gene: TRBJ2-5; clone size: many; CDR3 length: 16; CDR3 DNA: TGTGCCAGCAGCTTGGTCAGTCAATTAAGTCAAGAGACCCAGTACTTC; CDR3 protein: CASSLVSQLSQETQYF
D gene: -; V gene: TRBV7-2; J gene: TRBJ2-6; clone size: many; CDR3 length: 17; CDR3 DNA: TGTGCCAGCAGCTCCCCGCGGCAGGGGACTGGGGCCAACGTCCTGACTTTC; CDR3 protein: CASSSPRQGTGANVLTF
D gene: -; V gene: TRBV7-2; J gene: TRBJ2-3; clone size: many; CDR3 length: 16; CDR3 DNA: TGTGCCAGCAGCTTGATGGTAGCGGAGATGATAGATACGCAGTATTTT; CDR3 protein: CASSLMVAEMIDTQYF
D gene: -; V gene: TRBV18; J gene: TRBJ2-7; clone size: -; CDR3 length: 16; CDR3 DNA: TGTGCCAGCTCACCACTACCTGAATTCCTATCCTACGAGCAGTACTTC; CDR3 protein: CASSPLPEFLSYEQYF
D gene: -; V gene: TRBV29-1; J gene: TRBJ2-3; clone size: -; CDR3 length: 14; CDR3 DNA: TGCAGCGTTGAAGGGCATACTGGGGCAGATACGCAGTATTTT; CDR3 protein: CSVEGHTGADTQYF
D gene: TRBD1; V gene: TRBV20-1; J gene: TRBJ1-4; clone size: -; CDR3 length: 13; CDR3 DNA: TGCAGTGTAAACAGGGGAGCTAATGAAAAACTGTTTTTT; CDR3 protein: CSVNRGANEKLFF
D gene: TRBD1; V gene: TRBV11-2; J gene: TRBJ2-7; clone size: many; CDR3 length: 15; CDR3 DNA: TGTGCCAGCAGCTTAGGACAGGGAATTATCTACGAGCAGTACTTC; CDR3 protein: CASSLGQGIIYEQYF
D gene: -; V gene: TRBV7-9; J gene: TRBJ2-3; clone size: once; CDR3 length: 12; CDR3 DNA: TGTGCCAGCTCTCCTAGCTCAGATACGCAGTATTTT; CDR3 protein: CASSPSSDTQYF
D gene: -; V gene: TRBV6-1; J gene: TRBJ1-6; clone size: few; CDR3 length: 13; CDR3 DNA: TGTGCCAGCAGTGTCCCCCAGGGATTTCCCCTCCACTTT; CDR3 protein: CASSVPQGFPLHF
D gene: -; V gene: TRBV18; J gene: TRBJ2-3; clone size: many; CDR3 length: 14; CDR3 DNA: TGTGCCAGCTCACCAGCGGGTCCTATGGATACGCAGTATTTT; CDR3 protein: CASSPAGPMDTQYF
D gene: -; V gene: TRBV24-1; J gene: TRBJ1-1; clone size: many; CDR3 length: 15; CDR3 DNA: TGTGCCACCAGTTCGCCTCCCCACAAGAACACTGAAGCTTTCTTT; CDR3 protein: CATSSPPHKNTEAFF
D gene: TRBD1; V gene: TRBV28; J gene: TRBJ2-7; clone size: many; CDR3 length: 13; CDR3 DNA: TGTGCCAGCAGTTGGACAGGGTTCAACGAGCAGTACTTC; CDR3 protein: CASSWTGFNEQYF
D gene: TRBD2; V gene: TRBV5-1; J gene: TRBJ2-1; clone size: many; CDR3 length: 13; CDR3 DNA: TGCGCCAGCAGCTTCAGCGGGGTGCAAGAGCAGTTCTTC; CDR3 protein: CASSFSGVQEQFF
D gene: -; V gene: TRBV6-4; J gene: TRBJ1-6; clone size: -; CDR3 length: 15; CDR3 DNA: TGTGCCAGCAGTGACTCAACAGGAGGCAATTCACCCCTCCACTTT; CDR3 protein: CASSDSTGGNSPLHF
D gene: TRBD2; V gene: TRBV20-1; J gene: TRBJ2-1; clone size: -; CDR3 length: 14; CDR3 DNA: TGCAGTGCTACCCTCGGGGGGGCCTACAATGAGCAGTTCTTC; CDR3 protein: CSATLGGAYNEQFF
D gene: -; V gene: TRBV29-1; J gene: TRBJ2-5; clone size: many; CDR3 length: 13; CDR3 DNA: TGCAGCGCCGCCGGACTGGCCCGGGAGACCCAGTACTTC; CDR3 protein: CSAAGLARETQYF
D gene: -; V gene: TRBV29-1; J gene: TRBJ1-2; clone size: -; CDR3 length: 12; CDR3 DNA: TGCAGCGTTTACAGATCCGTCTATGGCTACACCTTC; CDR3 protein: CSVYRSVYGYTF
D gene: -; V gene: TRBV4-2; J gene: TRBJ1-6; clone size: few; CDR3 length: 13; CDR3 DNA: TGTGCCAGCAGCCAGCTAGGAGATTCACCCCTCCACTTT; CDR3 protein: CASSQLGDSPLHF
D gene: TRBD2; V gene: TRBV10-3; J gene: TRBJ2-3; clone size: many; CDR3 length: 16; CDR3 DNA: TGTGCCATCAGTCCTAGACTAGCGGGATTGAGAGATACGCAGTATTTT; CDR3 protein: CAISPRLAGLRDTQYF
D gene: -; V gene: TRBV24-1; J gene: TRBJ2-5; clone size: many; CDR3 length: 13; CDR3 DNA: TGTGCCACCAGTGATCGCGGGCGGGAGACCCAGTACTTC; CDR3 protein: CATSDRGRETQYF
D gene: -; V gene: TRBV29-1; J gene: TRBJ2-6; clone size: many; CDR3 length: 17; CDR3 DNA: TGCAGCGTTTATTTTGCGAGCAAGTACTCTGGGGCCAACGTCCTGACTTTC; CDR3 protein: CSVYFASKYSGANVLTF
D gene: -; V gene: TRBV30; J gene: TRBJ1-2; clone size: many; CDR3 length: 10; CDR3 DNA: TGTGCCTGGAGGGGAGGTGGCTACACCTTC; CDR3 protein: CAWRGGGYTF
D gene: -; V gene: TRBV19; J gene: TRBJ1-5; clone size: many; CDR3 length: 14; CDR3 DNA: TGTGCCAGTAGCCCAAGTACCGGCGGTCAGCCCCAGCATTTT; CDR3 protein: CASSPSTGGQPQHF
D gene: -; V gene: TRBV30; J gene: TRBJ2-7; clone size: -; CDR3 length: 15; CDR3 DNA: TGTGCCTGGAGAAGGGGTTTTGGGGCCTTCAACGAGCAGTACTTC; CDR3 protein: CAWRRGFGAFNEQYF